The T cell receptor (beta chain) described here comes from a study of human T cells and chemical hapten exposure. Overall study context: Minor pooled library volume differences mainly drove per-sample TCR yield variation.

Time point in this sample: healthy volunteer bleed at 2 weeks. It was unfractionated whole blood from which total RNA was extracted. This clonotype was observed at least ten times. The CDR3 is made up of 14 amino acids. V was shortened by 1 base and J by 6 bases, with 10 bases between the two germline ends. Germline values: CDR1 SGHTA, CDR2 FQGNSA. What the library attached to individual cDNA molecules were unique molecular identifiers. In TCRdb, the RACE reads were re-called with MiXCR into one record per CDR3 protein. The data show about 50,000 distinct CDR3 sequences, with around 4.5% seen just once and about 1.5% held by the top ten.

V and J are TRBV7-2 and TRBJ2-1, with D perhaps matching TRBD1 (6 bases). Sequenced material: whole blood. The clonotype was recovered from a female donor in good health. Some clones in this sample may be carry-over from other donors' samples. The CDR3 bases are TGTGCCAGCAGCTTAGGCCTAGGGGGCAATGAGCAGTTCTTC. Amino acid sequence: CASSLGLGGNEQFF.